The 32 T cell receptor beta chains below were found in one sample sequenced in a study of vaccination effects on CD4 cells after COVID-19. An approximately nine-day culture period preceded the isolation of CD4+ T cells. PCR-confirmed SARS-CoV-2 infection occurred in the person between March and December 2020. Two doses of either BNT162b2 or mRNA-1273 were given to each participant. No antigen has been assigned to these receptors. Clones were sequenced by immunoSEQ multiplex PCR, and TCRdb holds only the in-frame ones, with some missing. Of 30,000 to 35,000 clones in the sample, about 68% were seen once. Specimen: CD4+ T cells from PBMCs cultured without peptide, collected after COVID-19 vaccination. The receptor source for this set is a human donor who had a prior SARS-CoV-2 infection.

The chain links TRBV4-1 to TRBJ1-1; no reliable D call. V lost 0 bases to trimming and J lost 4 bases, with 12 bases between them. Germline values: CDR1 MGHRA, CDR2 YSYEKL. This CDR3 is built from 15 residues. For the CDR3, the DNA is TGCGCCAGCAGCCAAGAGGTCGGTGAGGGCACTGAAGCTTTCTTT. Translating gives CASSQEVGEGTEAFF.

The chain couples TRBV11-3 to TRBJ2-1; D not resolved. Trimming stripped 3 bases from V and 5 bases from J, with 20 bases between. This CDR3 comprises 17 residues. The germline V gene has CDR1 SGHNT and CDR2 YENEEA. CDR3 in amino acids: CASSFPSTRLGHNEQFF. CDR3 DNA: TGTGCCAGCAGCTTCCCTTCGACCCGCCTCGGGCACAATGAGCAGTTCTTC.

The chain has TRBV13 and TRBJ2-1; possibly TRBD1 for D (5 bases). The ends were cut back, 1 base at V and 6 bases at J, with 16 bases in the middle. Per the germline V gene, CDR1 is PRHDT and CDR2 is FYEKMQ (reference sequence). The CDR3 runs to 16 residues. This CDR3 reads CASSLDDHGGANEQFF. As DNA, the CDR3 is TGTGCCAGCAGCTTAGATGATCACGGTGGGGCCAATGAGCAGTTCTTC.

The chain links TRBV7-9 to TRBJ1-1; no reliable D call. CDR3 length equals 15 residues. Germline lookup yields CDR1 SEHNR and CDR2 FQNEAQ (reference sequence). With 3 bases removed from V and 0 bases from J, the gap between germline ends came to 11 bases. CDR3 bases: TGTGCCAGCAGCTTTTCTGGTTCGATGAACACTGAAGCTTTCTTT. This gives the protein CASSFSGSMNTEAFF.

This chain joins TRBV19 and TRBJ1-3; a possible D gene is TRBD1 (6 bases). This CDR3 comprises 17 residues. CDR1 is LNHDA and CDR2 is SQIVND in the germline V gene (reference sequence). The ends were cut back, 6 bases at V and 3 bases at J, with 21 bases in the middle. The CDR3 DNA sequence: TGTGCCAGTAGCTACCGCCGAACAGGGTTGAGTGGAAACACCATATATTTT. Encoded protein: CASSYRRTGLSGNTIYF.

This sequence joins TRBV3-1 (or the pseudogene TRBV3-2) and TRBJ2-2; D uncertain. The germline V gene has CDR1 LGHDT and CDR2 YNNKEL (reference sequence). The V end lost 2 bases, the J end lost 0 bases, and 10 bases lay between the germline ends. The CDR3 runs 16 residues. CDR3 residues: CASSQPGGANTGELFF. The CDR3 bases are TGTGCCAGCAGCCAACCAGGTGGCGCGAACACCGGGGAGCTGTTTTTT.

In this sample, this clone turned up a few times. V and J are TRBV7-8 and TRBJ1-5; 7 nucleotides line up with TRBD1. CDR1 SGHVS and CDR2 FQNEAQ come from the germline V gene. The CDR3 is 16 residues long. V lost 0 bases to trimming and J lost 6 bases; unmatched junction nucleotides: 8. CDR3 amino acids: CASSLASTGIGQPQHF. The DNA of the CDR3 is TGTGCCAGCAGCTTAGCATCGACAGGGATAGGTCAGCCCCAGCATTTT.

This clone has only a few counts. Written as DNA, the CDR3 is TGTGCCAGCAGCCTGGACAGGGTCGGTCTCACAGATACGCAGTATTTT. As protein: CASSLDRVGLTDTQYF. The chain employs TRBV11-3 and TRBJ2-3, with 8 bases identical to TRBD1. The germline V gene has CDR1 SGHNT and CDR2 YENEEA. V was pared by 5 bases and J by 2 bases, with 9 bases of the junction left unmatched. The CDR3 runs to 16 residues. The full variable domain, in which reference TRBV11-3 and TRBJ2-3 provide the parts outside the CDR3, is EAGVVQSPRYKIIEKKQPVAFWCNPISGHNTLYWYLQNLGQGPELLIRYENEEAVDDSQLPKDRFSAERLKGVDSTLKIQPAELGDSAVYLCASSLDRVGLTDTQYFGPGTRLTVL.

This clone is a singleton in its sample. The J gene is TRBJ1-6, the V gene TRBV21-1. TRBV21-1 is a documented pseudogene. This CDR3 contains 15 residues. CDR3 in DNA: TGTGCCAGCAGCAAAGTCCGGGGTAGGGAACCACCCCTCCACTTT. Translated, it gives CASSKVRGREPPLHF.

The chain uses TRBV7-6 and TRBJ2-2, with D unclear. Between the trimmed V and J ends, which lost 3 bases and 7 bases, there was a span of 12 bases. This CDR3 is 14 amino acids long. Germline V lookup: CDR1 SGHVS, CDR2 FNYEAQ. The CDR3 region is CASSFSWVDGELFF. The CDR3 region has the DNA TGTGCCAGCAGCTTTTCCTGGGTAGACGGGGAGCTGTTTTTT.

This rearrangement joins TRBV19 to TRBJ2-1; 12 positions match TRBD2. Looked up from germline, CDR1 is LNHDA and CDR2 is SQIVND (reference sequence). The CDR3 extends over 16 amino acids. J lost 4 bases, V lost 3 bases, and 4 bases had no gene match. As DNA, the CDR3 is TGTGCCAGTAGTATTGGCCTAGCGGGAGGGTACAATGAGCAGTTCTTC. It yields the protein CASSIGLAGGYNEQFF. Complete variable domain (other parts from reference TRBV19 and TRBJ2-1): DGGITQSPKYLFRKEGQNVTLSCEQNLNHDAMYWYRQDPGQGLRLIYYSQIVNDFQKGDIAEGYSVSREKKESFPLTVTSAQKNPTAFYLCASSIGLAGGYNEQFFGPGTRLTVL.

This rearrangement joins TRBV7-9 to TRBJ2-1, with D hard to call. This CDR3 is built from 15 residues. The germline gives CDR1 SEHNR, CDR2 FQNEAQ (reference sequence). The V and J ends lost 2 bases and 4 bases respectively, with 12 bases between them. The CDR3 bases are TGTGCCAGCAGCTTACGTCAGGCATTATACAATGAGCAGTTCTTC. Residues: CASSLRQALYNEQFF.

This chain joins TRBV10-3 and TRBJ1-2; a possible D gene is TRBD1 (6 bases). Trimming cost V 7 bases and J 8 bases, with 14 bases left between them. Germline CDR1 ENHRY, CDR2 SYGVKD. This CDR3 contains 12 residues. CDR3 sequence (DNA): TGTGCCATCAACGGGGACGGGGGCGGCTACACCTTC. Amino acid sequence: CAINGDGGGYTF.

This chain connects TRBV7-3 to TRBJ1-2; D remains unclear. This CDR3 spans 13 amino acids. The V gene's germline CDR1 is SGHTA and CDR2 FQGTGA. V lost 2 bases to trimming and J lost 0 bases, with 4 bases between them. Here the CDR3 DNA reads TGTGCCAGCAGCTTATTTGCTAACTATGGCTACACCTTC. The encoded protein is CASSLFANYGYTF.

This clone has only a few counts. Germline and junction disagree at one end, which may indicate a read error. V is TRBV3-1 (or the pseudogene TRBV3-2) and J is TRBJ1-2; weak D call: TRBD1 (5 bases). Germline V gene sequence: CDR1 LGHDT, CDR2 YNNKEL (reference sequence). The CDR3 sequence is 16 residues long. DNA of the CDR3: TGTGCCAGCAGTCAAGAAGGGGTCAGTACTAACTATGGCTACACCTTC. Encoded protein: CASSQEGVSTNYGYTF.

J is TRBJ2-3 and V is TRBV20-1; no clear D. The germline gives CDR1 DFQATT, CDR2 SNEGSKA (reference sequence). The CDR3 has 10 residues. V was pared by 6 bases and J by 6 bases, with 7 bases between. CDR3 residues: CSAPWDTQYF. CDR3 DNA: TGCAGTGCCCCGTGGGATACGCAGTATTTT.

The chain is built from TRBV7-3 and TRBJ2-7; TRBD2 aligns across 7 bases. Looked up from germline, CDR1 is SGHTA and CDR2 is FQGTGA. This CDR3 comprises 15 residues. J was trimmed by 2 bases and V by 2 bases; bases with no gene match: 6. The CDR3 DNA sequence: TGTGCCAGCAGCTTATTGGCTAGCGGAACCTACGAGCAGTACTTC. Translation: CASSLLASGTYEQYF.

In its sample, this clone was seen a few times. This rearrangement joins TRBV12-3 or TRBV12-4 to TRBJ2-7; 8 nucleotides line up with TRBD2. With 7 bases clipped from V and 6 bases from J, the junction kept 8 bases outside the gene matches. This CDR3 has 13 residues. DNA of the CDR3: TGTGCCAGCACTCCGGGGGGGCGTGGCGAGCAGTACTTC. Encoded protein: CASTPGGRGEQYF.

This clone came up a few times. V and J are TRBV6-6 and TRBJ1-2; D is unclear. The germline V gene has CDR1 MNHNY and CDR2 SVGAGI (reference sequence). V was clipped by 0 bases and J by 2 bases, with 1 base between them. CDR3 length equals 12 residues. CDR3 sequence: CASSYSNYGYTF. The CDR3 coding sequence is TGTGCCAGCAGTTACTCGAACTATGGCTACACCTTC.

V and J are TRBV5-6 and TRBJ1-1; TRBD1 aligns across 9 bases. CDR3 length: 14 amino acids. Germline-derived CDR1 and CDR2 are SGHDT and YYEEEE. V lost 3 bases and J lost 5; bases outside the gene matches: 5. The CDR3 spells CASSSPGQGTEAFF. The CDR3 DNA sequence: TGTGCCAGCAGCTCACCGGGACAGGGTACTGAAGCTTTCTTT.

This chain joins TRBV20-1 and TRBJ2-5, with D maybe TRBD1 (6 bases). Germline V gene lookup returns CDR1 DFQATT and CDR2 SNEGSKA (reference sequence). The CDR3 runs to 14 residues. V lost 3 bases and J 4 bases, leaving 15 bases between the germline ends. CDR3 bases: TGCAGTGCTAGTTCCGCAGGGGTAGGAGAGACCCAGTACTTC. It encodes CSASSAGVGETQYF.

The genes are TRBV7-2 and TRBJ1-6, with a tentative D call TRBD1 (5 bases). The germline gives CDR1 SGHTA, CDR2 FQGNSA. V lost 0 bases, J lost 8 bases, and 11 bases lay in between. CDR3 length: 15 amino acids. CDR3 sequence (DNA): TGTGCCAGCAGCTTAGCGGGGACGGAGGATTCACCCCTCCACTTT. As protein: CASSLAGTEDSPLHF.

The chain recombines TRBV4-3 with TRBJ1-6; D perhaps matches TRBD1 (5 bases). The germline V gene has CDR1 LGHNA and CDR2 YSLEER. This CDR3 spans 15 amino acids. V shed 0 bases and J shed 9 bases, with 12 bases lying between them. CDR3 protein: CASSQDRAFVSPLHF. In DNA, the CDR3 is TGCGCCAGCAGCCAAGACAGGGCTTTTGTTTCACCCCTCCACTTT.

The CDR3 sequence is CATSRGGQLSGNTIYF. The CDR3 DNA sequence: TGTGCCACCAGCAGGGGAGGGCAGCTCTCTGGAAACACCATATATTTT. The genes are TRBV15 and TRBJ1-3; no clear D. Trimming shortened V by 3 bases and J by 0 bases, and 12 bases separated the two germline ends. Germline loops: CDR1 LNHNV, CDR2 YYDKDF (reference sequence). This CDR3 region has 16 residues.

The rearrangement links TRBV30 to TRBJ1-2; D is undetermined. V shed 2 bases and J shed 8 bases, with 15 bases lying between them. This CDR3 contains 13 residues. The germline gives CDR1 GTSNPN, CDR2 SVGIG (reference sequence). As DNA, the CDR3 is TGTGCCTGGAGTACTTCTCCCGGTAGGGGCTACACCTTC. Its protein is CAWSTSPGRGYTF.

The chain recombines TRBV7-9 with TRBJ2-3; D gene ambiguous. The CDR3 loop spans 14 amino acids. V was clipped by 1 base and J by 2 bases, with 7 bases between them. Per the germline V gene, CDR1 is SEHNR and CDR2 is FQNEAQ (reference sequence). CDR3 residues: CASSLDWDTDTQYF. DNA for the CDR3: TGTGCCAGCAGCTTAGACTGGGACACAGATACGCAGTATTTT. The variable domain in full, completed from reference TRBV7-9 and TRBJ2-3, reads DTGVSQNPRHKITKRGQNVTFRCDPISEHNRLYWYRQTLGQGPEFLTYFQNEAQLEKSRLLSDRFSAERPKGSFSTLEIQRTEQGDSAMYLCASSLDWDTDTQYFGPGTRLTVL.

The J gene is TRBJ1-2, the V gene TRBV4-3, with D maybe TRBD1 (6 bases). Germline V gene lookup returns CDR1 LGHNA and CDR2 YSLEER. The CDR3 is 19 amino acids. V was shortened by 3 bases and J by 4 bases, with 27 bases between the two germline ends. This CDR3 is CASSQDDGRGTVRGYGYTF. For the CDR3, the DNA is TGCGCCAGCAGCCAGGACGACGGTAGGGGGACCGTCAGGGGCTATGGCTACACCTTC.

The chain links TRBV7-9 to TRBJ2-1; 9 bases match TRBD2. V was clipped by 2 bases and J by 8 bases; unmatched bases: 4. The CDR3 runs 14 residues. Germline lookup yields CDR1 SEHNR and CDR2 FQNEAQ (reference sequence). CDR3 residues: CASSLMGLADEQFF. CDR3 sequence (DNA): TGTGCCAGCAGCTTAATGGGACTAGCCGATGAGCAGTTCTTC.

The rearrangement joins TRBV5-6 to TRBJ1-2; no firm D call. Germline V lookup: CDR1 SGHDT, CDR2 YYEEEE. Trimming took 0 bases from V and 8 from J, leaving 11 bases between them. The CDR3 is 13 amino acids. The CDR3 spells CASSLGPSNGYTF. In nucleotides, the CDR3 is TGTGCCAGCAGCTTGGGCCCCTCCAACGGCTACACCTTC. Full variable domain (outside the CDR3, taken from reference TRBV5-6 and TRBJ1-2): DAGVTQSPTHLIKTRGQQVTLRCSPKSGHDTVSWYQQALGQGPQFIFQYYEEEERQRGNFPDRFSGHQFPNYSSELNVNALLLGDSALYLCASSLGPSNGYTFGSGTRLTVV.

The chain couples TRBV5-8 to TRBJ2-3; 9 nucleotides align to TRBD1. The CDR3 runs to 16 residues. Trimming cost V 4 bases and J 3 bases; bases outside gene matches: 9. The V gene's germline CDR1 is SGHTS and CDR2 YDEGEE. The CDR3 nucleotides are TGTGCCAGCAGCGTTACCAGGACAGGGGTTACAGATACGCAGTATTTT. It yields the protein CASSVTRTGVTDTQYF.

A single count supports this clone. The rearrangement joins TRBV12-3 or TRBV12-4 to TRBJ1-5; D unclear. Trimming took 6 bases from V and 5 from J, leaving 11 bases between them. This CDR3 contains 13 residues. CDR3 coding DNA: TGTGCCAGCAGCCTACAAGAACATCAGCCCCAGCATTTT. It codes for CASSLQEHQPQHF.

The chain uses TRBV2 and TRBJ1-2, with 9 bases fitting TRBD1. V trimming: 6 bases; J trimming: 1 base; junction bases outside the gene matches: 3. The CDR3 is made up of 14 amino acids. Germline CDR1 and CDR2: SNHLY and FYNNEI. CDR3 protein: CASRGTGFNYGYTF. For the CDR3, the DNA is TGTGCCAGCAGGGGGACAGGGTTTAACTATGGCTACACCTTC.